These T cell receptor beta chains were read from a single sample in a study of OX40 agonist ivuxolimab in advanced cancers. Produced via immunoSEQ multiplex PCR; TCRdb's table is partial and in-frame only. This sample yields 70,000 to 85,000 clones, of which about 82% are seen a single time; 5.5% to 7% belongs to the top ten. The sample was CD4+ or CD8+ T cells sorted from blood, taken in a trial of the OX40 agonist ivuxolimab. The source of these receptors is an adult with an advanced solid tumor such as melanoma, head and neck, liver or kidney cancer. Each CDR3 is given with its conserved first and last residue. A D gene is named only where the DNA matches it firmly. Size values are once, few and many counts, or a class for expanded clones, and some rows have none.

length	D	size	V	J	CDR3	DNA
14	-	once	TRBV5-1	TRBJ2-3	CASSSDSLGDTQYF	TGCGCCAGCAGCTCGGACTCACTGGGAGATACGCAGTATTTT
16	TRBD1	-	TRBV9	TRBJ2-5	CASSRTGQGISETQYF	TGTGCCAGCAGCCGCACGGGACAGGGGATTTCAGAGACCCAGTACTTC
13	-	-	TRBV2	TRBJ1-2	CASSGSTDYGYTF	TGTGCCAGCAGTGGGAGCACGGACTATGGCTACACCTTC
14	TRBD1	-	TRBV5-4	TRBJ1-2	CASSSGQGWKGYTF	TGTGCCAGCAGCTCCGGACAGGGGTGGAAGGGCTACACCTTC
16	TRBD2	-	TRBV6-5	TRBJ2-3	CASSYSLAGGTDTQYF	TGTGCCAGCAGTTACTCGCTAGCGGGGGGCACAGATACGCAGTATTTT
15	-	-	TRBV12-1	TRBJ2-7	CASSTIRDSSYEQYF	TGTGCCAGCAGCACAATCCGGGACTCCTCCTACGAGCAGTACTTC
12	-	-	TRBV5-6	TRBJ2-2	CASNLNTGELFF	TGTGCCAGCAACTTGAACACCGGGGAGCTGTTTTTT
11	-	-	TRBV19	TRBJ1-1	CASRWTEKAFF	TGTGCCAGTAGGTGGACAGAGAAAGCTTTCTTT
13	-	-	TRBV2	TRBJ1-5	CASLRQLDQPQHF	TGTGCCAGTCTGCGGCAGTTGGATCAGCCCCAGCATTTT
16	TRBD1	-	TRBV7-2	TRBJ1-4	CASSSQGGTTNEKLFF	TGTGCCAGCAGCTCTCAGGGGGGGACCACTAATGAAAAACTGTTTTTT
13	-	-	TRBV6-5	TRBJ1-2	CASSYPAEGGYTF	TGTGCCAGCAGTTACCCGGCGGAAGGAGGCTACACCTTC